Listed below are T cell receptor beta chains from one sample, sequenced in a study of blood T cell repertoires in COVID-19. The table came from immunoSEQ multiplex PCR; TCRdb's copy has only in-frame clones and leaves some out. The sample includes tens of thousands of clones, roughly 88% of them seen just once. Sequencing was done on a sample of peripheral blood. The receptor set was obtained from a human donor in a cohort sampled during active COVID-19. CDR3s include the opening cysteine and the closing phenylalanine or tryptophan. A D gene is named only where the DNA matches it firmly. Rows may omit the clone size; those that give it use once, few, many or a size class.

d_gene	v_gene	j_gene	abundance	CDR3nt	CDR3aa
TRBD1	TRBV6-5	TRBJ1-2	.	TGTGCCAGCAGTTCACCCCCAGGACAGGGGGTTAATGGCTACACCTTC	CASSSPPGQGVNGYTF
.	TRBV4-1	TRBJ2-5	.	TGCGCCAGCAGCCAAGATAGCAGGACAAGTTTAGAGACCCAGTACTTC	CASSQDSRTSLETQYF
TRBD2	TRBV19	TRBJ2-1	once	TGTGCCAGTAGTATAACTAGCGAGTCCTACAATGAGCAGTTCTTC	CASSITSESYNEQFF
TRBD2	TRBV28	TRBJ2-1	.	TGTGCCAGCAGTTTGACTAGCGGGGGATACAATGAGCAGTTCTTC	CASSLTSGGYNEQFF
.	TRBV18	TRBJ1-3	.	TGTGCCAGCTCACCACCTGCGGTCGTCTCTGGAAACACCATATATTTT	CASSPPAVVSGNTIYF
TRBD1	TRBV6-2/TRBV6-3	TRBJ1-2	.	TGTGCCAGCAGTCGGGAGACAGGGGCATATGGAGGCTACACCTTC	CASSRETGAYGGYTF
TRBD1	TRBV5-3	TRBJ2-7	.	TGTGCCAGAAGCTACAGTGCCGGGACAGGGGAGTCAGGAGAGCAGTACTTC	CARSYSAGTGESGEQYF
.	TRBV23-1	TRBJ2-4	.	TGCGCCAGCAGTCAACTTCCAGGTCACGGCAGGGATCCGTACTTC	CASSQLPGHGRDPYF
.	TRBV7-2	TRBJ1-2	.	TGTGCCAGCAGCTTCTCCCCACAGGCAGGGTATGGCTACACCTTC	CASSFSPQAGYGYTF
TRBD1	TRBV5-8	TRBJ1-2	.	TGTGCCAGCAGCTTGGGCAGGGGGCGCACCTACACCTTC	CASSLGRGRTYTF
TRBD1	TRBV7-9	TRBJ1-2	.	TGTGCCAGCAGCCCCCTAGTGGGGACAGGAGGCTCCCACCTATATGGCTACACCTTC	CASSPLVGTGGSHLYGYTF
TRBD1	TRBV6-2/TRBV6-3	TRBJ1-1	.	TGTGCCAGCAGTTACTCGGACAGGGAAGCTTTCTTT	CASSYSDREAFF
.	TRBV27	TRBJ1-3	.	TGTGCCAGCAGTTCTGGGCCTGGAAACACCATATATTTT	CASSSGPGNTIYF
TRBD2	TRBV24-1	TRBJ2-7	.	TGTGCCACCAGTGCTGGCGGGAGGTCCTACGAGCAGTACTTC	CATSAGGRSYEQYF
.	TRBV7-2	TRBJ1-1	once	TGTGCCAGCAGCACAACAATGAACACTGAAGCTTTCTTT	CASSTTMNTEAFF
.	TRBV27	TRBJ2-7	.	TGTGCCAGCAGTTTCTCTGGACAAGTCTACGAGCAGTACTTC	CASSFSGQVYEQYF
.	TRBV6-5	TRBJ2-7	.	TGTGCCAGCAGTCTCGACAGATTCCCCTACGAGCAGTACTTC	CASSLDRFPYEQYF
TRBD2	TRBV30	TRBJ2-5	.	TGTGCCTGGAGTTCTGCGGGAGGTACCCAGTACTTC	CAWSSAGGTQYF
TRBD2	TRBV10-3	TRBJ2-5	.	TGTGCCATCAGTGACCGTAGCGGGAGGGAAGAGACCCAGTACTTC	CAISDRSGREETQYF
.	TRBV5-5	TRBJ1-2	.	TGTGCCAGCAGCGGGGCAGGGTCTAACTATGGCTACACCTTC	CASSGAGSNYGYTF
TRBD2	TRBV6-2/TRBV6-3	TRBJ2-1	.	TGTGCCAGCAGTTCCGGCGGGAGTGGTGCCAATGAGCAGTTCTTC	CASSSGGSGANEQFF
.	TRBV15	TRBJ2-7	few	TGTGCCACCAGCAGTTCGTACGGACACTCCTACGAGCAGTACTTC	CATSSSYGHSYEQYF
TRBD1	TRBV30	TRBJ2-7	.	TGTGCCTGGACAGGGGGCCTCTACGAGCAGTACTTC	CAWTGGLYEQYF
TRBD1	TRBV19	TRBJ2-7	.	TGTGCCAGTACCCCGGGACAGGGGGTCTACGAGCAGTACTTC	CASTPGQGVYEQYF
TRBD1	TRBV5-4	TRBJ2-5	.	TGTGCCAGCAGCTTCACAGGGGAAGAGACCCAGTACTTC	CASSFTGEETQYF
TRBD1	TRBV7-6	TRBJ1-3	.	TGTGCCAGCAGCCTACAGGGGGCGGGCTCTGGAAACACCATATATTTT	CASSLQGAGSGNTIYF
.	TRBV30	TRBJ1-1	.	TGTGCCTGGAGAGGGGGGGGTAAGACTGAAGCTTTCTTT	CAWRGGGKTEAFF
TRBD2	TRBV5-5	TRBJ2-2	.	TGTGCCAGCAGCTTGGGACTAGCGGGATCTGAGATCGGGGAGCTGTTTTTT	CASSLGLAGSEIGELFF
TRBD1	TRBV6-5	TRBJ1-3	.	TGTGCCAGCATCCGGGGACAGGGAAACACCATATATTTT	CASIRGQGNTIYF
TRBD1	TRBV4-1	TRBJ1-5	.	TGCGCCAGCAGCGGGGGGGCGACAGGGGTTTTTAGCAATCAGCCCCAGCATTTT	CASSGGATGVFSNQPQHF
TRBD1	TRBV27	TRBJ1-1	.	TGTGCCAGCAGTCCGGGACAGGGGTTGCTTGAAGCTTTCTTT	CASSPGQGLLEAFF
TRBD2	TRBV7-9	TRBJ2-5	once	TGTGCCAGCAGCTTTAGGACTAGCTGGGATTTGGAGACCCAGTACTTC	CASSFRTSWDLETQYF
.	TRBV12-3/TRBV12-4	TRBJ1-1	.	TGTGCCAGCAGTTTAGTTACAGGCGCTGAAGCTTTCTTT	CASSLVTGAEAFF
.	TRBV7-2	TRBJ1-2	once	TGTGCCAGCAGCTTCTCCAGGGATGGCTACACCTTC	CASSFSRDGYTF
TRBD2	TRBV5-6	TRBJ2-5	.	TGTGCCAGCAGCTTGGATGGACTAGCGGGGGGGCAAGAGACCCAGTACTTC	CASSLDGLAGGQETQYF
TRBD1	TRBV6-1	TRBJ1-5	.	TGTGCCAGCAGTGAAGATGGGACAGGGGCTCAGCCCCAGCATTTT	CASSEDGTGAQPQHF
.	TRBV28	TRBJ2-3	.	TGTGCCAGCAGTTTTGGGGACACTGGGGGCACAGATACGCAGTATTTT	CASSFGDTGGTDTQYF
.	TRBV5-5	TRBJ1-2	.	TGTGCCAGCAGCTTCAATACCAATTCAGCTAACTATGGCTACACCTTC	CASSFNTNSANYGYTF
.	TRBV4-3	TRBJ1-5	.	TGCGCCAGCAGTCTCTATAGCAATCAGCCCCAGCATTTT	CASSLYSNQPQHF
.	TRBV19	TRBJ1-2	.	TGTGCCAGTAGTATCCGGCCAGGGCGGGGCTACACCTTC	CASSIRPGRGYTF
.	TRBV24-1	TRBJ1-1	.	TGTGCCACCAGTGACCACCGGAGGAACACTGAAGCTTTCTTT	CATSDHRRNTEAFF
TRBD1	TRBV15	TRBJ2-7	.	TGTGCCACCAGCAGAGAACAATGGACACAGGGGAGATACGAGCAGTACTTC	CATSREQWTQGRYEQYF
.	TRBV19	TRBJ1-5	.	TGTGCCAGTAGTCGCCGGTGGGGGGGCTATCAGCCCCAGCATTTT	CASSRRWGGYQPQHF
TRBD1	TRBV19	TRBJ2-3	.	TGTGCCAGGAGGACAGGGAGGCCAGATACGCAGTATTTT	CARRTGRPDTQYF
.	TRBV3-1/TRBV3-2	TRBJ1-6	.	TGTGCCAGCAGCCAACCCCACTATAATTCACCCCTCCACTTT	CASSQPHYNSPLHF
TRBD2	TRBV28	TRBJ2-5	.	TGTGCCAGCAGTTTCCCTGGGACTAGCGCATACCAAGAGACCCAGTACTTC	CASSFPGTSAYQETQYF
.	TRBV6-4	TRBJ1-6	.	TGTGCCAGCAGAAGCAGGGCGGGGAATTCACCCCTCCACTTT	CASRSRAGNSPLHF
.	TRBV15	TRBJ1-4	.	TGTGCCACCAGCAGAGAGAACTGGTTTAATGAAAAACTGTTTTTT	CATSRENWFNEKLFF
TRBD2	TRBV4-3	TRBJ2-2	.	TGCGCCAGCAGCCAAGGTTTCCCGAGGCTAGCGGGAGCCAGTACCGGGGAGCTGTTTTTT	CASSQGFPRLAGASTGELFF
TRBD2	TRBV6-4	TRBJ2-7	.	TGTGCCAGCAGTGACTCGGGTAGCGGGAGGGCCCTCGAGCAGTACTTC	CASSDSGSGRALEQYF
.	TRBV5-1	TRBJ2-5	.	TGCGCCAGCAGCAAGGACTGGGCCCAAGAGACCCAGTACTTC	CASSKDWAQETQYF
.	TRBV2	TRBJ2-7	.	TGTGCCAGCAGTGATTCGGTGGGACAAGGCTACGAGCAGTACTTC	CASSDSVGQGYEQYF
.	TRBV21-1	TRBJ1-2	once	TGTGCCAGCAGCAACCGGGACAGGGGCGCTAACTATGGCTACACCTTC	CASSNRDRGANYGYTF
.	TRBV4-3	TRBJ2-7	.	TGCGCCAGCAGCCAAGAAGGCAGGGGTATGGCCGAGCAGTACTTC	CASSQEGRGMAEQYF
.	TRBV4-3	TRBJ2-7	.	TGCGCCAGCAGCCAAGTCCTATTGCGGAACGAGCAGTACTTC	CASSQVLLRNEQYF
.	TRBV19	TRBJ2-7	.	TGTGCCAGTAGCTCCCTACCAGGGGCCGTGTCCTACGAGCAGTACTTC	CASSSLPGAVSYEQYF
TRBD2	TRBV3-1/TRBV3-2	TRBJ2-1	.	TGTGCCAGCAGCCAACGGACTAGCGGGATTGGTAATGAGCAGTTCTTC	CASSQRTSGIGNEQFF
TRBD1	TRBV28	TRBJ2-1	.	TGTGCCAGCAGTTCCCTCCGACAGGGGGGTTTTGATGAGCAGTTCTTC	CASSSLRQGGFDEQFF
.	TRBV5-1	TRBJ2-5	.	TGCGCCAGCAGCTTGGGGGGCACGGGTCTAGAGACCCAGTACTTC	CASSLGGTGLETQYF